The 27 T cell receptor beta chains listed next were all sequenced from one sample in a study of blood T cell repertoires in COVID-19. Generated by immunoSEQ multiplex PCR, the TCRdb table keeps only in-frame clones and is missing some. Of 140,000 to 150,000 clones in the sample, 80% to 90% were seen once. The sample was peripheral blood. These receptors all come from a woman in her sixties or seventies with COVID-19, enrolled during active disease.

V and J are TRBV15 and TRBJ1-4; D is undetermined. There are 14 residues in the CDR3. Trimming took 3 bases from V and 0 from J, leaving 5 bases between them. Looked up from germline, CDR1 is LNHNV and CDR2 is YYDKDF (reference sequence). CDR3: CATSSGTTNEKLFF. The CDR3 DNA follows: TGTGCCACCAGCAGCGGGACAACTAATGAAAAACTGTTTTTT.

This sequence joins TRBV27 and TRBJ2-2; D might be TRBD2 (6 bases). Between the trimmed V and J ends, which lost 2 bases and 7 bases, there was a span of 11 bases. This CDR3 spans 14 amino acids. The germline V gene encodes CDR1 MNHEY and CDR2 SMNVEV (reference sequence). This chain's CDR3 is CASSLSSAGGELFF. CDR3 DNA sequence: TGTGCCAGCAGTTTAAGCTCAGCGGGCGGGGAGCTGTTTTTT.

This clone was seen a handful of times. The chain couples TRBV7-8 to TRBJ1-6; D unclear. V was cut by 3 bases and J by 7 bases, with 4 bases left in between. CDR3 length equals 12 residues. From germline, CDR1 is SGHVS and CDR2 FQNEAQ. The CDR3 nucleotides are TGTGCCAGCAGCTTCATCAATTCACCCCTCCACTTT. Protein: CASSFINSPLHF. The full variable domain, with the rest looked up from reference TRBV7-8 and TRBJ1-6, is GAGVSQSPRYKVAKRGQDVALRCDPISGHVSLFWYQQALGQGPEFLTYFQNEAQLDKSGLPSDRFFAERPEGSVSTLKIQRTQQEDSAVYLCASSFINSPLHFGNGTRLTVT.

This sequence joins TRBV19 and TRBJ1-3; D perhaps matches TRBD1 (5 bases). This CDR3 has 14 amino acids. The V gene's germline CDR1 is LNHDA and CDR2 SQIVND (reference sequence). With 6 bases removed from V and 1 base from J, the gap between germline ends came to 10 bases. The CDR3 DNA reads TGTGCCAGTAGAAGACAGTCTTCTGGAAACACCATATATTTT. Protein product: CASRRQSSGNTIYF.

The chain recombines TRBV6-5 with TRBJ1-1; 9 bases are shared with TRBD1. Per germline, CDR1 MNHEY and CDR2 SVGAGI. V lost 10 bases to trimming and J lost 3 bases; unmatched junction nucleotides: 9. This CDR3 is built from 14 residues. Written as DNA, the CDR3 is TGTGCCACCCAGACAGGGGGAGGGTACACTGAAGCTTTCTTT. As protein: CATQTGGGYTEAFF.

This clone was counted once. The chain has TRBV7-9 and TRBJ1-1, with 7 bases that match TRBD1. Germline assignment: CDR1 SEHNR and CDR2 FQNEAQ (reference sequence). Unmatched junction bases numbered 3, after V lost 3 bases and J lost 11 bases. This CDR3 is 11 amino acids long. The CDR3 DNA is TGTGCCAGCAGCTTTGACAGGGACGCTTTCTTT. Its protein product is CASSFDRDAFF.

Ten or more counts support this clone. The CDR3 loop reads CASSLPGSPGGNSPLHF. DNA for the CDR3: TGTGCCAGCAGCCTCCCTGGCAGTCCTGGCGGTAATTCACCCCTCCACTTT. This chain connects TRBV14 to TRBJ1-6; no reliable D call. The CDR3 loop spans 17 amino acids. Trimming took off 4 bases at V and 6 bases at J, with 19 bases between the two ends. The germline V gene encodes CDR1 SGHDN and CDR2 FVKESK. The full variable domain, its missing parts supplied by reference TRBV14 and TRBJ1-6, is EAGVTQFPSHSVIEKGQTVTLRCDPISGHDNLYWYRRVMGKEIKFLLHFVKESKQDESGMPNNRFLAERTGGTYSTLKVQPAELEDSGVYFCASSLPGSPGGNSPLHFGNGTRLTVT.

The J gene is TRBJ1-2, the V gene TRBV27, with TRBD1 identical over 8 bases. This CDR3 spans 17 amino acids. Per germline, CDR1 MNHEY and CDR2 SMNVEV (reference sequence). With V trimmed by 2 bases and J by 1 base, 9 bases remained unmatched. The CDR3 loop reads CASSLGQGAPDNYGYTF. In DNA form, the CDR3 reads TGTGCCAGCAGTTTAGGTCAGGGGGCCCCTGATAACTATGGCTACACCTTC.

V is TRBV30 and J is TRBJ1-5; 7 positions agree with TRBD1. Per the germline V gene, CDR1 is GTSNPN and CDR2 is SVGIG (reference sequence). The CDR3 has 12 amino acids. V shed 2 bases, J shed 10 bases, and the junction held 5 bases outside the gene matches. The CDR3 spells CAWSPDRDPQHF. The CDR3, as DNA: TGTGCCTGGAGTCCCGACAGGGACCCCCAGCATTTT.

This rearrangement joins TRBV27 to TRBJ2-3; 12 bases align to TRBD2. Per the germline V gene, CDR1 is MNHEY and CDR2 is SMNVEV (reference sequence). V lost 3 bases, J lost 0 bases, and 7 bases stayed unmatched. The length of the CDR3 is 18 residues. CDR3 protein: CASSFRLAGGQSTDTQYF. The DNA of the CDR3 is TGTGCCAGCAGTTTTCGGCTAGCGGGGGGGCAGAGCACAGATACGCAGTATTTT.

The chain's CDR3 is CASMRSADEAFF. CDR3 in DNA: TGTGCCAGCATGAGGTCTGCTGATGAAGCTTTCTTT. This chain connects TRBV10-3 to TRBJ1-1; D is unclear. The CDR3 is made up of 12 amino acids. Germline lookup yields CDR1 ENHRY and CDR2 SYGVKD. V dropped 10 bases and J dropped 7 bases, with 16 bases sitting between them.

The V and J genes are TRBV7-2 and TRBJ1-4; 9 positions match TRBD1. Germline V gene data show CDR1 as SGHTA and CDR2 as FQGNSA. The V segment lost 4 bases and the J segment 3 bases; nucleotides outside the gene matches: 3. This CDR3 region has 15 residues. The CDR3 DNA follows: TGTGCCAGCAGCTCGACAGGGGGGTCTAATGAAAAACTGTTTTTT. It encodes CASSSTGGSNEKLFF.

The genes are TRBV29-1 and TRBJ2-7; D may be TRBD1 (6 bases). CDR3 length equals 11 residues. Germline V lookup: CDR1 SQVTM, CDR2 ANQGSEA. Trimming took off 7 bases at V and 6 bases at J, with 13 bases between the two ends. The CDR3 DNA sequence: TGCAGCGGAGGGACATCCGGCGAGCAGTACTTC. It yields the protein CSGGTSGEQYF.

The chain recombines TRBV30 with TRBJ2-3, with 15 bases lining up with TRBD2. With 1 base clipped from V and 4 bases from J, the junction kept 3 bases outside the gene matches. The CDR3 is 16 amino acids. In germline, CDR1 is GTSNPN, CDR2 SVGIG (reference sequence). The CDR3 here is CAWSAGLAGGPDTQYF. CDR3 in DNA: TGTGCCTGGAGTGCAGGACTAGCGGGGGGGCCAGATACGCAGTATTTT.

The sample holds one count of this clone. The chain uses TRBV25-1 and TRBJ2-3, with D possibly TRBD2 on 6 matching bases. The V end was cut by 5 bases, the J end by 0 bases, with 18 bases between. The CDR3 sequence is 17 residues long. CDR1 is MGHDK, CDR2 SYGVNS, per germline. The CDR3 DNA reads TGTGCCAGCAGTCCCAAAGGGACCGGGACTAGCACAGATACGCAGTATTTT. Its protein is CASSPKGTGTSTDTQYF.

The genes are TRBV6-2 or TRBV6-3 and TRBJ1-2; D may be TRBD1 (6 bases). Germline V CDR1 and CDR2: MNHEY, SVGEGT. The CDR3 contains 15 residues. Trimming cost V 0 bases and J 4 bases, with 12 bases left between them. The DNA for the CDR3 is TGTGCCAGCAGTTACTCGATACAGGGTAGCTATGGCTACACCTTC. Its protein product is CASSYSIQGSYGYTF.

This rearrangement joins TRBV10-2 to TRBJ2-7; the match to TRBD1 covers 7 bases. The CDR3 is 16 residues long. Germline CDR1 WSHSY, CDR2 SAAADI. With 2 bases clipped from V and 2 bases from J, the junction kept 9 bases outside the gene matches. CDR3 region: CASSEPDREPAYEQYF. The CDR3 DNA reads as TGCGCCAGCAGTGAGCCAGACAGGGAACCCGCCTACGAGCAGTACTTC.

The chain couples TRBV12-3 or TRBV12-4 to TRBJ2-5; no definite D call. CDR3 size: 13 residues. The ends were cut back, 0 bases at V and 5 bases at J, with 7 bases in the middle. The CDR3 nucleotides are TGTGCCAGCAGTTTAGCCGGGTTGGAGACCCAGTACTTC. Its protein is CASSLAGLETQYF.

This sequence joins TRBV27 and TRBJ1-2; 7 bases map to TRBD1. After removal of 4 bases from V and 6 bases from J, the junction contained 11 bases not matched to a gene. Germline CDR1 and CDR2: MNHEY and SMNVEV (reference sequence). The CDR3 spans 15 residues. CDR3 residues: CASSSTEDRFNGYTF. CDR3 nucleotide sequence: TGTGCCAGCAGTTCCACCGAGGACAGGTTCAATGGCTACACCTTC.

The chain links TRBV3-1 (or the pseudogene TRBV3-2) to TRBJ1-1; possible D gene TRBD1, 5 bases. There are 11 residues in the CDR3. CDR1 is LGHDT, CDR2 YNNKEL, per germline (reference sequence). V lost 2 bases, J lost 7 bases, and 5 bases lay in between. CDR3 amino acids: CASSQQGEAFF. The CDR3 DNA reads TGTGCCAGCAGCCAACAGGGTGAAGCTTTCTTT.

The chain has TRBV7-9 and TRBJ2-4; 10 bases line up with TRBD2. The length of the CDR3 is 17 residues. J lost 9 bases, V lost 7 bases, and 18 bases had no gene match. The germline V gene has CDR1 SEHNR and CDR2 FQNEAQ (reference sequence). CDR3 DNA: TGTGCCAGCACCCCTAAGCTAGCGGGGGTTAGGTCTAGCATTCAGTACTTC. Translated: CASTPKLAGVRSSIQYF.

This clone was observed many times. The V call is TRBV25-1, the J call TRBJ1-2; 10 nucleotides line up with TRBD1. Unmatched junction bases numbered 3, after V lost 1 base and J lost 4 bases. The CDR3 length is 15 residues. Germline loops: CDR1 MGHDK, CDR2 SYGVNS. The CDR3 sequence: CASSELGTGAYGYTF. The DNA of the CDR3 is TGTGCCAGCAGTGAATTGGGGACAGGGGCCTATGGCTACACCTTC.

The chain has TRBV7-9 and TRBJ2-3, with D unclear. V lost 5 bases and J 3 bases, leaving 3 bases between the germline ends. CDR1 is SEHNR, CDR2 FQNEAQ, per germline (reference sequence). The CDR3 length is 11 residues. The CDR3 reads CASSPTDTQYF. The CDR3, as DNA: TGTGCCAGCAGCCCTACAGATACGCAGTATTTT.

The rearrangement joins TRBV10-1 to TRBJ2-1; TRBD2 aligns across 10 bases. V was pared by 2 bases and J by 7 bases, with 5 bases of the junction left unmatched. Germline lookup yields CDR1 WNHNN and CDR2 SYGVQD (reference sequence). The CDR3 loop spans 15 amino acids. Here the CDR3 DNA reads TGCGCCAGCAGTGAGAGCGGGGGGGCTTTGAATGAGCAGTTCTTC. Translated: CASSESGGALNEQFF.

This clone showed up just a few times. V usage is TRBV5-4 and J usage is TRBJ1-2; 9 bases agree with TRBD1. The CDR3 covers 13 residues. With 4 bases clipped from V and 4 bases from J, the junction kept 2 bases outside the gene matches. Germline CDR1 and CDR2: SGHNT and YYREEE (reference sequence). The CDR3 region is CASSVGQGYGYTF. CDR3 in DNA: TGTGCCAGCAGCGTGGGACAGGGCTATGGCTACACCTTC.

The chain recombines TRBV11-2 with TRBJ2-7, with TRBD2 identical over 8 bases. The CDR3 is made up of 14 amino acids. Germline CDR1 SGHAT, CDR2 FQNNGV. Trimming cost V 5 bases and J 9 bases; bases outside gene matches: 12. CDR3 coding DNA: TGTGCCAGCAGCCGCGGGGGGTCCCGCGGGAGGCAGTACTTC. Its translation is CASSRGGSRGRQYF.

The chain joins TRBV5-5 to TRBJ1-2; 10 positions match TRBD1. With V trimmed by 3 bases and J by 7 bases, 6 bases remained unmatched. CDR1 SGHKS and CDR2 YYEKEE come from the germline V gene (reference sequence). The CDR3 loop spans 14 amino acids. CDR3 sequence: CASSSGQGIGGYTF. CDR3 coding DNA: TGTGCCAGCAGCTCGGGACAGGGGATAGGTGGCTACACCTTC.